This TCR beta chain came from a study of early T cells in non-severe SARS-CoV-2 infection. Separate cDNA molecules each had unique molecular identifiers attached to them. A single record per CDR3 protein comes from TCRdb applying MiXCR to the 5' RACE reads. This table holds about 56,000 distinct CDR3 sequences, approximately 15% found once. Trimming cost V 0 bases and J 5 bases, with 10 bases left between them. This CDR3 is built from 14 residues. The germline V gene encodes CDR1 SGHAT and CDR2 FQDESV (reference sequence). In its sample, this clonotype was seen a few times. The sequence came from an adult who was a healthcare worker with PCR-confirmed SARS-CoV-2 infection or an uninfected control (not recorded which). The chain couples TRBV11-1 to TRBJ2-5; unclear D gene. Material: whole blood, obtained at baseline. CDR3 protein: CASSLAGSVETQYF. DNA for the CDR3: TGTGCCAGCAGCTTAGCGGGATCTGTGGAGACCCAGTACTTC.